These 9 T cell receptor beta chains share one sample of origin, sequenced in a study of T cells in localized non-small cell lung cancer. Generated by immunoSEQ multiplex PCR, the TCRdb table keeps only in-frame clones and is missing some. Of about 40,000 clones detected, approximately 86% appear once; the ten largest clones hold roughly 6.1%. This material consisted of peripheral blood, taken before any cancer treatment. All receptors derive from a man aged 35 to 69 with stage I lung adenocarcinoma.

The chain couples TRBV5-4 to TRBJ1-2, with D perhaps matching TRBD1 (5 bases). Looked up from germline, CDR1 is SGHNT and CDR2 is YYREEE (reference sequence). CDR3 length: 13 amino acids. V was clipped by 0 bases and J by 4 bases, with 7 bases between them. The CDR3 reads CASSLAGTYGYTF. The CDR3 DNA is TGTGCCAGCAGCTTGGCAGGGACCTATGGCTACACCTTC.

The V call is TRBV7-2, the J call TRBJ1-5; TRBD1 is a possible D gene (5 bases). Trimming left V 2 bases short and J 2 bases short, with 7 bases between. Germline V gives CDR1 SGHTA, CDR2 FQGNSA. CDR3 length equals 14 residues. The CDR3 here is CASSLRDGNQPQHF. The CDR3 bases are TGTGCCAGCAGCTTAAGGGACGGCAATCAGCCCCAGCATTTT.

The J gene is TRBJ2-6, the V gene TRBV18, with 8 nucleotides matching TRBD1. V lost 5 bases, J lost 4 bases, and 13 bases stayed unmatched. The CDR3 loop spans 18 amino acids. Per germline, CDR1 KGHSH and CDR2 LQKENI. The CDR3 DNA sequence: TGTGCCAGCTCATATGTAGGACAGGGTTCAGCAGGGGCCAACGTCCTGACTTTC. Translating gives CASSYVGQGSAGANVLTF.

The chain uses TRBV6-1 and TRBJ1-5, with D possibly matching TRBD1 (6 bases). CDR3 size: 16 residues. Between the trimmed V and J ends, which lost 0 bases and 7 bases, there was a span of 16 bases. Germline V lookup: CDR1 MNHNS, CDR2 SASEGT. The CDR3, as DNA: TGTGCCAGCAGTGAAGCGAACAGGGCTAAGGAGCAGCCCCAGCATTTT. Protein: CASSEANRAKEQPQHF.

The V and J genes are TRBV29-1 and TRBJ2-2, with D perhaps TRBD2 (6 bases). This CDR3 spans 15 amino acids. The germline CDR1 and CDR2 sequences are SQVTM and ANQGSEA. The V and J ends lost 3 bases and 3 bases respectively, with 14 bases between them. The chain's CDR3 is CSVEAGSGYTGELFF. In DNA, the CDR3 is TGCAGCGTTGAGGCAGGTAGCGGTTACACCGGGGAGCTGTTTTTT.

In DNA form, the CDR3 reads TGTGCCAGCAGCTTTATCCAGCGGGAGCAGTACTTC. This encodes CASSFIQREQYF. The chain recombines TRBV7-2 with TRBJ2-7, with a possible D match to TRBD2 (5 bases). V was shortened by 3 bases and J by 7 bases, with 10 bases between the two germline ends. The germline gives CDR1 SGHTA, CDR2 FQGNSA. The CDR3 loop spans 12 amino acids.

The chain is built from TRBV29-1 and TRBJ2-7; perhaps TRBD1 as D (6 bases). The V gene's germline CDR1 is SQVTM and CDR2 ANQGSEA. The V end lost 6 bases, the J end lost 3 bases, and 15 bases lay between the germline ends. There are 13 residues in the CDR3. The DNA for the CDR3 is TGCAGCGTCAGAGGGGGAAAAGGCTACGAGCAGTACTTC. This encodes CSVRGGKGYEQYF.

The rearrangement joins TRBV27 to TRBJ1-1, with D unclear. V was trimmed by 1 base and J by 4 bases, leaving 13 bases between them. Germline CDR1 reads MNHEY; CDR2 reads SMNVEV (reference sequence). This CDR3 has 15 amino acids. The CDR3 bases are TGTGCCAGCAGTTTATGGGCAGATAGAGGCACTGAAGCTTTCTTT. This gives the protein CASSLWADRGTEAFF.

This sequence joins TRBV29-1 and TRBJ1-1; D gene ambiguous. Germline values: CDR1 SQVTM, CDR2 ANQGSEA. This CDR3 contains 14 residues. Trimming shortened V by 6 bases and J by 4 bases, and 18 bases separated the two germline ends. The CDR3 DNA reads as TGCAGCGTCGCAATTGGGAGTCTCGGCACTGAAGCTTTCTTT. This gives the protein CSVAIGSLGTEAFF.